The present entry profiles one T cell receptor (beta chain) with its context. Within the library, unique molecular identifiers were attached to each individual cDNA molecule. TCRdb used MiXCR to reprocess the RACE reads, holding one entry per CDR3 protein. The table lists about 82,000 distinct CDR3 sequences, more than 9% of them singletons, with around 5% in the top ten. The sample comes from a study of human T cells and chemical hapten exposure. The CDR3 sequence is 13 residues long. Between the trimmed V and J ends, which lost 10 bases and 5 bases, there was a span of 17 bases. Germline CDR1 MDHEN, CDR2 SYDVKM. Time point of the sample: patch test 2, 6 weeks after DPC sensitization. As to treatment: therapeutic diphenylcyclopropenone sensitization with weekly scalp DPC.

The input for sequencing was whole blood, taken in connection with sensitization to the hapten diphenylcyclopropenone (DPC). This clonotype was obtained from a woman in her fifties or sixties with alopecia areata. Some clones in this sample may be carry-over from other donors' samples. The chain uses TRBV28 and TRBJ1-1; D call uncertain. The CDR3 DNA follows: TGTGCCAACCAGAGGGTGGGGAGAACTGAAGCTTTCTTT. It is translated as CANQRVGRTEAFF. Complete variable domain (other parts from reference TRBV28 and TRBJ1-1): DVKVTQSSRYLVKRTGEKVFLECVQDMDHENMFWYRQDPGLGLRLIYFSYDVKMKEKGDIPEGYSVSREKKERFSLILESASTNQTSMYLCANQRVGRTEAFFGQGTRLTVV.